This passage covers 5 T cell receptor beta chains from one sample sequenced in a study of cytomegalovirus exposure and HLA in healthy donors. Primers for the PCR totalled 60 Vbeta and 13 Jbeta. Assay: immunoSEQ multiplex PCR; the TCRdb copy retains only in-frame clones and omits some. The sample records 150,000 to 200,000 clones, 75% to 85% being singletons. Sequencing input: PBMCs. All receptors come from a woman under 30 in good health and CMV-seropositive.

The V gene is TRBV11-2, the J gene TRBJ1-4, with D unresolved. This CDR3 contains 14 residues. Trimming left V 4 bases short and J 0 bases short, with 6 bases between. In germline, CDR1 is SGHAT, CDR2 FQNNGV. The DNA of the CDR3 is TGTGCCAGCAGCTACGGTTCAACTAATGAAAAACTGTTTTTT. It codes for CASSYGSTNEKLFF. The whole variable domain, remainder taken from reference TRBV11-2 and TRBJ1-4, is EAGVAQSPRYKIIEKRQSVAFWCNPISGHATLYWYQQILGQGPKLLIQFQNNGVVDDSQLPKDRFSAERLKGVDSTLKIQPAKLEDSAVYLCASSYGSTNEKLFFGSGTQLSVL.

In its sample, this clone was seen once. V is TRBV19 and J is TRBJ2-4; 7 bases map to TRBD2. Unmatched junction bases numbered 3, after V lost 7 bases and J lost 3 bases. The CDR3 runs 13 residues. Germline-derived CDR1 and CDR2 are LNHDA and SQIVND (reference sequence). The chain's CDR3 is CASKGRDKNIQYF. The CDR3 DNA reads as TGTGCCAGTAAAGGGAGGGACAAAAACATTCAGTACTTC. The full variable domain, with the rest looked up from reference TRBV19 and TRBJ2-4, is DGGITQSPKYLFRKEGQNVTLSCEQNLNHDAMYWYRQDPGQGLRLIYYSQIVNDFQKGDIAEGYSVSREKKESFPLTVTSAQKNPTAFYLCASKGRDKNIQYFGAGTRLSVL.

This clone was seen more than once but under ten times. V and J are TRBV5-1 and TRBJ2-5; D is perhaps TRBD1 (6 bases). The CDR3 contains 15 residues. The germline CDR1 and CDR2 sequences are SGHRS and YFSETQ. V was pared by 0 bases and J by 5 bases, with 14 bases between. The CDR3 bases are TGCGCCAGCAGCTTGGGTCAGGGGTGGGGCGAGACCCAGTACTTC. Amino acids: CASSLGQGWGETQYF. Complete variable domain (other parts from reference TRBV5-1 and TRBJ2-5): KAGVTQTPRYLIKTRGQQVTLSCSPISGHRSVSWYQQTPGQGLQFLFEYFSETQRNKGNFPGRFSGRQFSNSRSEMNVSTLELGDSALYLCASSLGQGWGETQYFGPGTRLLVL.

The V and J genes are TRBV4-1 and TRBJ1-5, with D uncertain. Between the trimmed V and J ends, which lost 1 base and 8 bases, there was a span of 9 bases. The V gene's germline CDR1 is MGHRA and CDR2 YSYEKL. This CDR3 has 13 residues. Here the CDR3 DNA reads TGCGCCAGCAGCCAAGTACGACTTGAGCCCCAGCATTTT. It yields the protein CASSQVRLEPQHF.

The chain is built from TRBV30 and TRBJ1-4, with a tentative D call TRBD1 (5 bases). The CDR3 covers 13 residues. Germline CDR1 is GTSNPN and CDR2 is SVGIG (reference sequence). V was trimmed by 4 bases and J by 6 bases, leaving 12 bases between them. In DNA form, the CDR3 reads TGTGCCTGGATGGGGGGTTCTGATGAAAAACTGTTTTTT. It specifies CAWMGGSDEKLFF.